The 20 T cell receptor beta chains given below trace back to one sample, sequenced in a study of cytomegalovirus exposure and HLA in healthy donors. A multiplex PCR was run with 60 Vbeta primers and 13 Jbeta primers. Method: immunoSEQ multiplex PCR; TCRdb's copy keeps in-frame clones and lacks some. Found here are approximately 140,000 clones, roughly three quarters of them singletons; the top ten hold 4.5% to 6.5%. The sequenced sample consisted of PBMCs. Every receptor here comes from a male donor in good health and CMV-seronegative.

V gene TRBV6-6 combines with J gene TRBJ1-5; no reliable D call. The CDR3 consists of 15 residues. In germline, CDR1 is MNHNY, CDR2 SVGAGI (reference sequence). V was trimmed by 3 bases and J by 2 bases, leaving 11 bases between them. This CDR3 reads CASSYGTQGNQPQHF. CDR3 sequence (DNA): TGTGCCAGCAGTTATGGTACACAAGGCAATCAGCCCCAGCATTTT.

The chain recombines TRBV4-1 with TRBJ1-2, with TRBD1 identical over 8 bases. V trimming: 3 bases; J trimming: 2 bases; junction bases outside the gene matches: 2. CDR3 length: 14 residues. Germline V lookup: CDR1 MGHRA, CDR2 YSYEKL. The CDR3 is CASSQGTGNYGYTF. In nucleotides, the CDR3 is TGCGCCAGCAGCCAGGGGACAGGCAACTATGGCTACACCTTC.

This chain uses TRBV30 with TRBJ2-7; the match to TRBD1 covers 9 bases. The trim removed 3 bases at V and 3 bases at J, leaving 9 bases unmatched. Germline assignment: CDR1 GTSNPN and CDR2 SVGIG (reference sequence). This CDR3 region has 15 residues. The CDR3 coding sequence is TGTGCCTGGAGCCAAGGACAGGGGTGGCTCTACGAGCAGTACTTC. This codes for CAWSQGQGWLYEQYF.

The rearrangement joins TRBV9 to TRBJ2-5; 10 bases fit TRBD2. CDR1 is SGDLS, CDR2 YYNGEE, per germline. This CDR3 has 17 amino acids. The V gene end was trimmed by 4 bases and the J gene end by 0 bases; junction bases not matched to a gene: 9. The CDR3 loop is CASSPGISGGYQETQYF. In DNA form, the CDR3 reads TGTGCCAGCAGCCCCGGGATTAGCGGGGGGTACCAAGAGACCCAGTACTTC.

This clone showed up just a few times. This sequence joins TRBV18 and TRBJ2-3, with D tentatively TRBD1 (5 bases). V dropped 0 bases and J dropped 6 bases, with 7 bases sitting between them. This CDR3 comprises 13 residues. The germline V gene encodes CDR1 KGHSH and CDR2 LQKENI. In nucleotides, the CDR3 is TGTGCCAGCTCACCACCGGCAGGGGATACGCAGTATTTT. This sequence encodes CASSPPAGDTQYF. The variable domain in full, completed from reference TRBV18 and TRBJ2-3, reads NAGVMQNPRHLVRRRGQEARLRCSPMKGHSHVYWYRQLPEEGLKFMVYLQKENIIDESGMPKERFSAEFPKEGPSILRIQQVVRGDSAAYFCASSPPAGDTQYFGPGTRLTVL.

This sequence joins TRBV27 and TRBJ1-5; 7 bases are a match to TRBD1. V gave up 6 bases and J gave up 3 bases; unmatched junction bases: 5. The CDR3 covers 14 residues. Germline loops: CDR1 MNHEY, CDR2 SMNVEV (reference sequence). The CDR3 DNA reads TGTGCCAGCAGCGTACAGGGGATCAATCAGCCCCAGCATTTT. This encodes CASSVQGINQPQHF.

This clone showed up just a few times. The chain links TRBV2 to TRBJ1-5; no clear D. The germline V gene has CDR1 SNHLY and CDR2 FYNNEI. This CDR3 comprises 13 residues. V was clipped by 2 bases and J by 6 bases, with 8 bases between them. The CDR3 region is CASSESYFQPQHF. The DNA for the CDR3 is TGTGCCAGCAGTGAATCCTATTTTCAGCCCCAGCATTTT.

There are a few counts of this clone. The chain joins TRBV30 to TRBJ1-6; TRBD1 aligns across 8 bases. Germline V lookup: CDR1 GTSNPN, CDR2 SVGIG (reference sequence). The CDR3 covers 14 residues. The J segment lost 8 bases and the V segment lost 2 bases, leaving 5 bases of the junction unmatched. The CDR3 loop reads CAWSRTGGYSPLHF. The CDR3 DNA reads TGTGCCTGGAGTCGAACAGGGGGGTATTCACCCCTCCACTTT. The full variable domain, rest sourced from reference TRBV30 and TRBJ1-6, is SQTIHQWPATLVQPVGSPLSLECTVEGTSNPNLYWYRQAAGRGLQLLFYSVGIGQISSEVPQNLSASRPQDRQFILSSKKLLLSDSGFYLCAWSRTGGYSPLHFGNGTRLTVT.

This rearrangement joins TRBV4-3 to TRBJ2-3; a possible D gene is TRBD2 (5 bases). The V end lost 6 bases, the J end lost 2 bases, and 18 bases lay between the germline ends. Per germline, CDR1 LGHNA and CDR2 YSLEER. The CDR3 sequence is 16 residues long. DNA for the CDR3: TGCGCCAGCAGTACTCGCACGGGGTCGATCACAGATACGCAGTATTTT. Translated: CASSTRTGSITDTQYF.

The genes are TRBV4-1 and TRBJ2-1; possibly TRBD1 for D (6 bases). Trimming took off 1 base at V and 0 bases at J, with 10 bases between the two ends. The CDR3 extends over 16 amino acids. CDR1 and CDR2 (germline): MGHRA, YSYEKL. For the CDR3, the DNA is TGCGCCAGCAGCCAAGGCCGGGGACACTCCTACAATGAGCAGTTCTTC. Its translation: CASSQGRGHSYNEQFF.

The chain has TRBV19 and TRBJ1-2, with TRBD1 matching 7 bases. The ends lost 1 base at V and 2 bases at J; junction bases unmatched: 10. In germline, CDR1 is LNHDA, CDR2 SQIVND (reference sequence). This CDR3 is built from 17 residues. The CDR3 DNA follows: TGTGCCAGTAGTATAGGAGGGACGAAGACAGGGAACTATGGCTACACCTTC. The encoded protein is CASSIGGTKTGNYGYTF.

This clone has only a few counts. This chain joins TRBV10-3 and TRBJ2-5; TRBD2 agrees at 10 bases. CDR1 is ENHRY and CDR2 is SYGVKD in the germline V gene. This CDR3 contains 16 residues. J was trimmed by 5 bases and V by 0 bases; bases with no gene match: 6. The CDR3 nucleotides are TGTGCCATCAGTGAGTCGAGCGGGGGGGCTGGGGAGACCCAGTACTTC. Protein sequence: CAISESSGGAGETQYF.

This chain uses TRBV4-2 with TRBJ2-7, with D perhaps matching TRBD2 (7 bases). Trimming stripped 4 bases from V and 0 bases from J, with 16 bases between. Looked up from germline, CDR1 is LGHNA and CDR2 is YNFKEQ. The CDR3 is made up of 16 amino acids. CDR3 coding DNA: TGTGCCAGCAGCCGGGGGGGACAAATCCACTCCTACGAGCAGTACTTC. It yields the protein CASSRGGQIHSYEQYF.

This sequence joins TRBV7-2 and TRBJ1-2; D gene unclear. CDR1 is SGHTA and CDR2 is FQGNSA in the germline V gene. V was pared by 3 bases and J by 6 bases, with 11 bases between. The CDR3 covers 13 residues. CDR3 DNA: TGTGCCAGCAGCTTTGGTGAGGCGGATGGCTACACCTTC. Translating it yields CASSFGEADGYTF.

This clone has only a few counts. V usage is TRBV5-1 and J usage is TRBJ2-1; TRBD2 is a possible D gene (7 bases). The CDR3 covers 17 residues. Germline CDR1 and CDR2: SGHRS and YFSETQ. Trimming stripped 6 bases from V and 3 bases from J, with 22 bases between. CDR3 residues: CASNPGAGALIYNEQFF. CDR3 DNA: TGCGCCAGCAACCCTGGGGCGGGGGCCCTTATCTACAATGAGCAGTTCTTC. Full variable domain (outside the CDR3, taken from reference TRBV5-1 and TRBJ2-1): KAGVTQTPRYLIKTRGQQVTLSCSPISGHRSVSWYQQTPGQGLQFLFEYFSETQRNKGNFPGRFSGRQFSNSRSEMNVSTLELGDSALYLCASNPGAGALIYNEQFFGPGTRLTVL.

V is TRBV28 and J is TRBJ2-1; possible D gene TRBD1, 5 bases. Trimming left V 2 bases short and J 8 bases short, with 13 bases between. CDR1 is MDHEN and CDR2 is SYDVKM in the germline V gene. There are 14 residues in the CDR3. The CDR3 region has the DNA TGTGCCAGCAGTTTAAATTCTAGGGGCCATGAGCAGTTCTTC. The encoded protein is CASSLNSRGHEQFF.

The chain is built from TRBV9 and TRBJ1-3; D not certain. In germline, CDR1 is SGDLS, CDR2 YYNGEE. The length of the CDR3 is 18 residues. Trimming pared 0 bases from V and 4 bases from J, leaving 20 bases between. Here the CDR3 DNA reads TGTGCCAGCAGCGTAGGTCTGGGCTCGAGGGCCAGAGGAAACACCATATATTTT. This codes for CASSVGLGSRARGNTIYF.

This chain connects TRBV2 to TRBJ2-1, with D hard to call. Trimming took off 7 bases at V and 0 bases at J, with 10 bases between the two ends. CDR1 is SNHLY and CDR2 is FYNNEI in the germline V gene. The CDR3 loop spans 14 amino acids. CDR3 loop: CASTEFSSYNEQFF. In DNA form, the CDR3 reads TGTGCCAGCACGGAGTTCTCCTCCTACAATGAGCAGTTCTTC. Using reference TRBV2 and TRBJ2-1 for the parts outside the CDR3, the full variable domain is EPEVTQTPSHQVTQMGQEVILRCVPISNHLYFYWYRQILGQKVEFLVSFYNNEISEKSEIFDDQFSVERPDGSNFTLKIRSTKLEDSAMYFCASTEFSSYNEQFFGPGTRLTVL.

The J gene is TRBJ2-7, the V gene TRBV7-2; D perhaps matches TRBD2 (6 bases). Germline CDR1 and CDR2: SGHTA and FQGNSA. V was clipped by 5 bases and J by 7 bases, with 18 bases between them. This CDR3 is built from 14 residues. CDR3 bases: TGTGCCAGCAGCCGCATACTAGCCCCGGGGGAGCAGTACTTC. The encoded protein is CASSRILAPGEQYF. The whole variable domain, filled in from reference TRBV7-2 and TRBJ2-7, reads GAGVSQSPSNKVTEKGKDVELRCDPISGHTALYWYRQSLGQGLEFLIYFQGNSAPDKSGLPSDRFSAERTGGSVSTLTIQRTQQEDSAVYLCASSRILAPGEQYFGPGTRLTVT.

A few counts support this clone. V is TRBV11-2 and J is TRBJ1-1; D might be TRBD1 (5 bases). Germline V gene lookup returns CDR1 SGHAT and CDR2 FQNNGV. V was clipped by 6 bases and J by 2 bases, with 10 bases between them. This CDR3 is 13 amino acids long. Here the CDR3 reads CASSDSFNTEAFF. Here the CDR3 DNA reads TGTGCCAGCAGTGACAGCTTCAACACTGAAGCTTTCTTT. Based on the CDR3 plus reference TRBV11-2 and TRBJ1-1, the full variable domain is EAGVAQSPRYKIIEKRQSVAFWCNPISGHATLYWYQQILGQGPKLLIQFQNNGVVDDSQLPKDRFSAERLKGVDSTLKIQPAKLEDSAVYLCASSDSFNTEAFFGQGTRLTVV.